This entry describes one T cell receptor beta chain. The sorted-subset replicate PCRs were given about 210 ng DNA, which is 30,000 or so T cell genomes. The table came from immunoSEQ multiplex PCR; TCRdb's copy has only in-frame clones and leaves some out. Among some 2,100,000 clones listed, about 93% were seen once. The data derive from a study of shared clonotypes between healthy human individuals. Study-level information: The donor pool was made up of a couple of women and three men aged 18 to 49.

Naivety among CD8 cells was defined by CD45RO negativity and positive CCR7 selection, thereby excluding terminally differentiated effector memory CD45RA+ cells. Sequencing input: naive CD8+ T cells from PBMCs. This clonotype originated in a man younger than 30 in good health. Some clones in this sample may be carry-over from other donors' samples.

The DNA of the CDR3 is TGTGCCAGCAGTTCAATTCCGAGGATAGCGGGGTTCGACACAGATACGCAGTATTTT. It translates to CASSSIPRIAGFDTDTQYF. The V and J genes are TRBV27 and TRBJ2-3; 8 positions match TRBD2. The junction had 17 bases not matched to a gene; V was cut back by 4 bases and J by 2 bases. The CDR3 covers 19 residues. Germline CDR1 is MNHEY and CDR2 is SMNVEV (reference sequence).